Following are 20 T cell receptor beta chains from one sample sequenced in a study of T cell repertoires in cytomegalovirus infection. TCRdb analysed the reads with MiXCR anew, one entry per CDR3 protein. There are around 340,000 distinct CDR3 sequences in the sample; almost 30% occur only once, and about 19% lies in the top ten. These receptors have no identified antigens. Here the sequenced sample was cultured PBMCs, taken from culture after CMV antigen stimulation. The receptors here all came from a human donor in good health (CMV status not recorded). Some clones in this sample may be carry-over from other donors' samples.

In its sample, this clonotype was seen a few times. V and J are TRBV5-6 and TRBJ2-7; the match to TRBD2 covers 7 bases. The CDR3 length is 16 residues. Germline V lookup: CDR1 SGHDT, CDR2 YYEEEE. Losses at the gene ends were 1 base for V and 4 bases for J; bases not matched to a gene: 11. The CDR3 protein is CASSLTGGGAGYEQYF. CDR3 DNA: TGTGCCAGCAGCTTGACAGGCGGGGGAGCCGGATACGAGCAGTACTTC.

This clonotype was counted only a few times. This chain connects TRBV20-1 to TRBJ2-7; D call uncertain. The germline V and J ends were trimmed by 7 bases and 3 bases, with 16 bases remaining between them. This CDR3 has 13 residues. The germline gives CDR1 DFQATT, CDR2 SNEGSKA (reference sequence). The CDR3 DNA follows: TGCAGTGTTCGGACCTTTCGCCGCTACGAGCAGTACTTC. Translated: CSVRTFRRYEQYF.

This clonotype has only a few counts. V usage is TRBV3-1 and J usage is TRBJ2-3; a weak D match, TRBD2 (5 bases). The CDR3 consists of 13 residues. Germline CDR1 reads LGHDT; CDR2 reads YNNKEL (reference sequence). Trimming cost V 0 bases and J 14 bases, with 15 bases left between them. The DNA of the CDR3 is TGTGCCAGCAGCCAAGATTTACGGGGTCGAACGTATTTT. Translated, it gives CASSQDLRGRTYF.

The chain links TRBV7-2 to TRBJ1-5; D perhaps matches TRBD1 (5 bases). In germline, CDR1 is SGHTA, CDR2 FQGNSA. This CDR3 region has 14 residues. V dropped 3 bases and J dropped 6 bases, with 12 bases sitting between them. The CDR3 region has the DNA TGTGCCAGCAGCTTGGGGCAGGGACCTCAGCCCCAGCATTTT. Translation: CASSLGQGPQPQHF.

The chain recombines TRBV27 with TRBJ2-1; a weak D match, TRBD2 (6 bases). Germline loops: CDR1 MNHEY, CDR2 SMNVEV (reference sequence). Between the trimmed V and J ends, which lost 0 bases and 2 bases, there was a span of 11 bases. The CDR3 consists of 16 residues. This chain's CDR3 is CASSLSTAGPYNEQFF. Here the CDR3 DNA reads TGTGCCAGCAGTTTATCGACGGCGGGACCCTACAATGAGCAGTTCTTC.

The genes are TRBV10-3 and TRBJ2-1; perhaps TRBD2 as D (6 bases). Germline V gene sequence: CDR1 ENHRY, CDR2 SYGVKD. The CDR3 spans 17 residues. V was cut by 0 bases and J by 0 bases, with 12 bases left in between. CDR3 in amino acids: CAISESGGGGSYNEQFF. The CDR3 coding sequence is TGTGCCATCAGTGAGTCGGGGGGAGGCGGCTCCTACAATGAGCAGTTCTTC.

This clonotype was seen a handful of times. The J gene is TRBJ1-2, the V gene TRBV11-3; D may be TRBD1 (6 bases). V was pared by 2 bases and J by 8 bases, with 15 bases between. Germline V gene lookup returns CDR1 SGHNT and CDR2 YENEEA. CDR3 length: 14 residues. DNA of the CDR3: TGTGCCAGCAGCTTAAACCGGGACAAGAAAGGCTACACCTTC. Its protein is CASSLNRDKKGYTF.

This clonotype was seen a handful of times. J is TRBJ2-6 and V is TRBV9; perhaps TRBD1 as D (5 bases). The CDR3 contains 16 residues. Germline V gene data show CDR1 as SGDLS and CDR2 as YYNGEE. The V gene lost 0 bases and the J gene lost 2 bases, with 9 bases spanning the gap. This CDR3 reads CASSVGAGTGANVLTF. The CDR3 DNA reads TGTGCCAGCAGCGTAGGGGCAGGGACTGGGGCCAACGTCCTGACTTTC. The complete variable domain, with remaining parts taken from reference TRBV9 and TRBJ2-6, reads DSGVTQTPKHLITATGQRVTLRCSPRSGDLSVYWYQQSLDQGLQFLIQYYNGEERAKGNILERFSAQQFPDLHSELNLSSLELGDSALYFCASSVGAGTGANVLTFGAGSRLTVL.

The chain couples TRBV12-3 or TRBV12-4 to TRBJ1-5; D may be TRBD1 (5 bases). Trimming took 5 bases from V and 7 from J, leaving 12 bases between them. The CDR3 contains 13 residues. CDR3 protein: CASSPKRGQPQHF. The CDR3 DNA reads TGTGCCAGCAGTCCCAAAAGGGGACAGCCCCAGCATTTT.

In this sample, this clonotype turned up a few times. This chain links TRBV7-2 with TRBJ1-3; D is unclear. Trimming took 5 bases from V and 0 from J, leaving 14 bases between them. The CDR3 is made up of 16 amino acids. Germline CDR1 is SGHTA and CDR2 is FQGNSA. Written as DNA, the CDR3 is TGTGCCAGCAGCCCCCGTGGCGGTCTCTCTGGAAACACCATATATTTT. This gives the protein CASSPRGGLSGNTIYF.

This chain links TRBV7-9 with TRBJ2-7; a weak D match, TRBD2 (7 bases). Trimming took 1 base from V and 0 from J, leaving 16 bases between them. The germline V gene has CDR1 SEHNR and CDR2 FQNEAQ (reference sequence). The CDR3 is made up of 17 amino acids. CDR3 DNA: TGTGCCAGCAGCTTAGGCGGGGAGGGGGATGGCTCCTACGAGCAGTACTTC. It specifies CASSLGGEGDGSYEQYF.

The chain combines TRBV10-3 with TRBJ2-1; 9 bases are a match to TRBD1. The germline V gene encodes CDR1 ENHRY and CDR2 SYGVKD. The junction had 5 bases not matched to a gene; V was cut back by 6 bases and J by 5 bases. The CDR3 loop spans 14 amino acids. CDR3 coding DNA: TGTGCCATCAGGGGACAGGGACCGCACAATGAGCAGTTCTTC. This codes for CAIRGQGPHNEQFF.

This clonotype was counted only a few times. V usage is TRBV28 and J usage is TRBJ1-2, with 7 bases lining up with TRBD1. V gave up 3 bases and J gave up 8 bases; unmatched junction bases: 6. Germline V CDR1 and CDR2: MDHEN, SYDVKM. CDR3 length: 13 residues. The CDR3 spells CASSFEGARGYTF. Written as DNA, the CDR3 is TGTGCCAGCAGTTTCGAGGGGGCAAGGGGCTACACCTTC.

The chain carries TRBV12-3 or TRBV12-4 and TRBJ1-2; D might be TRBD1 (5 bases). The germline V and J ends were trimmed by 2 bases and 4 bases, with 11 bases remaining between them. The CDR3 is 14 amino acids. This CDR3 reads CASSLRGHSYGYTF. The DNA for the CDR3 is TGTGCCAGCAGTTTACGAGGACACAGCTATGGCTACACCTTC.

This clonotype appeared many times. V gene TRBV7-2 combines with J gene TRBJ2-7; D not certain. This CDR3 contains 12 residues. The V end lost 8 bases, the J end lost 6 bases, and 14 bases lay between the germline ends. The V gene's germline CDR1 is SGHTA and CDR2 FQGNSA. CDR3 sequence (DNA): TGTGCCAGCGGCCCTGATATAGGCGAGCAGTACTTC. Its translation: CASGPDIGEQYF.

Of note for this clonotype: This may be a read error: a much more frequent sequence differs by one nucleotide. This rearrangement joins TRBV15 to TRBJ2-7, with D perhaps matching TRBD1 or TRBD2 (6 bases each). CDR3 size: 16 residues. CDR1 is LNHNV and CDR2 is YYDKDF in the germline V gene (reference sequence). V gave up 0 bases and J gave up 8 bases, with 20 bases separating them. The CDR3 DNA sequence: TGTGCCACCAGCAGAGATCCGGGACCCGGGGGCGGCAAGCAGTACTTC. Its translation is CATSRDPGPGGGKQYF.

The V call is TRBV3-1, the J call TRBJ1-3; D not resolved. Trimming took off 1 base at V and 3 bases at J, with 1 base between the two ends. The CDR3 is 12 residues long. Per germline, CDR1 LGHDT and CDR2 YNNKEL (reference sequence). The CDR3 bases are TGTGCCAGCAGCCAAGGTGGAAACACCATATATTTT. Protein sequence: CASSQGGNTIYF.

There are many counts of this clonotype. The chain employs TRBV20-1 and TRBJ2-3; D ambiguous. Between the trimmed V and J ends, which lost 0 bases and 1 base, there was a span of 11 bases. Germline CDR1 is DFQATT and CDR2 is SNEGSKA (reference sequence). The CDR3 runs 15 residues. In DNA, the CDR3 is TGCAGTGCTAGAGATTTTTCAGGACGCACAGATACGCAGTATTTT. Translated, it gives CSARDFSGRTDTQYF.

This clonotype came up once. The CDR3 DNA sequence: TGTGCCAGCAGCTCCTTTCTAGGGCCCCAAGAGACCCAGTACTTC. This sequence encodes CASSSFLGPQETQYF. The chain is built from TRBV7-2 and TRBJ2-5; D unresolved. Germline CDR1 is SGHTA and CDR2 is FQGNSA. CDR3 length equals 15 residues. V was shortened by 4 bases and J by 1 base, with 13 bases between the two germline ends.

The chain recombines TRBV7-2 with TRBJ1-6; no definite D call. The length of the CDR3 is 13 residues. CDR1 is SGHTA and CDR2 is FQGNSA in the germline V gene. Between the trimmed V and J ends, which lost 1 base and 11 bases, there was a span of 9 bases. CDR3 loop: CASSLVPGAPLHF. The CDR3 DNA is TGTGCCAGCAGCTTAGTGCCCGGGGCACCCCTCCACTTT.